This note documents a single TCR beta chain sequence. Per germline, CDR1 MDHEN and CDR2 SYDVKM. V gave up 3 bases and J gave up 9 bases, with 27 bases separating them. There are 17 residues in the CDR3. This specimen comes from a study of control samples from healthy donors and cancer patients. The method was immunoSEQ multiplex PCR; TCRdb's version includes in-frame clones alone and lacks a portion of them. The profile shows tens of thousands of clones, roughly nine tenths of them singletons. This clonotype was obtained from a woman aged 25 to 39 in good health. The rearrangement uses TRBV28 and TRBJ2-7, with D possibly TRBD2 on 6 matching bases. The material sequenced was blood. The CDR3 loop reads CASSLLGRDPGRSGQYF. CDR3 nucleotides: TGTGCCAGCAGTTTGTTGGGACGGGATCCCGGGAGATCCGGGCAGTACTTC.